The clone carrying this TCR beta chain turned up a few times. The CDR3 extends over 14 amino acids. Trimming took 5 bases from V and 4 from J, leaving 15 bases between them. Germline loops: CDR1 SGHVS, CDR2 FNYEAQ. This entry comes from a study of blood T cell repertoires in COVID-19. Turning to the study itself: The United States, Italy and Spain were the sources of the acute and convalescent COVID-19 samples.

The data were produced by immunoSEQ multiplex PCR, yet TCRdb's version contains in-frame clones alone and is incomplete. Of some 63,000 clones in the sample, 79% were seen once. The clonotype comes from a human donor in a cohort sampled during active COVID-19. The sample was peripheral blood. J is TRBJ2-7 and V is TRBV7-6; D is ambiguous. The CDR3 loop reads CASSDLESRYEQYF. As DNA, the CDR3 is TGTGCCAGCAGCGATCTCGAGTCGCGTTACGAGCAGTACTTC.